This T cell receptor beta chain derives from a study of blood T cell repertoires in COVID-19. Only in-frame clones appear in the TCRdb table, and some are missing; sequencing was by immunoSEQ multiplex PCR. This sample has roughly 180,000 clones, with approximately 80% found just once. There are many counts of this clone. Trimming shortened V by 4 bases and J by 5 bases, and 5 bases separated the two germline ends. The CDR3 has 11 amino acids. CDR1 is SNHLY, CDR2 FYNNEI, per germline. This sequence joins TRBV2 and TRBJ2-5; D unclear. What was sequenced was PBMCs or T cells enriched from blood (not recorded which). The receptor was isolated from a man between 35 and 55 years old who had recovered from COVID-19. In nucleotides, the CDR3 is TGTGCCAGCAGTGCCCAGGAGACCCAGTACTTC. Translation gives CASSAQETQYF.